The source of this T cell receptor beta chain is a study of blood T cell repertoires in COVID-19. Study overall: Material from acute and convalescent COVID-19 was sourced from the United States, Italy and Spain. The cDNA or gDNA used as material had been derived from T cells, B-cell-depleted T cells, or PBMCs.

Looked up from germline, CDR1 is MNHNS and CDR2 is SASEGT. The CDR3 loop spans 15 amino acids. The J segment lost 6 bases and the V segment lost 0 bases, leaving 4 bases of the junction unmatched. Per the authors' pipeline: Reference gene primer amplification in the assay estimated nucleated cell counts. The repertoire was sequenced with immunoSEQ multiplex PCR; TCRdb's copy has only in-frame clones and lacks some. Clone size and V and J calls were adopted from that table, with D and trimming inferred from the DNA. The sample has more than 70,000 clones, just over 90% seen once. The table lists this clone with a count of one.

This sequence joins TRBV6-1 and TRBJ1-5; 8 positions match TRBD1. The clonotype originates from a woman under 30 with acute or convalescent COVID-19. The sample comprised peripheral blood. The CDR3 loop reads CASSEAQGAGQPQHF. Here the CDR3 DNA reads TGTGCCAGCAGTGAAGCGCAGGGGGCCGGTCAGCCCCAGCATTTT.